Below, one T cell receptor (beta chain) is given with its context. Per the authors' pipeline: Estimation of nucleated cell counts relied on the amplification of reference gene primers. The data were produced by immunoSEQ multiplex PCR, yet TCRdb's version contains in-frame clones alone and is incomplete. V, J and clone size were drawn from that table, and D and trimming were deduced from the DNA. The sample holds roughly 80,000 clones; about four fifths are singletons and the top ten take about 16%. This sample was included in a study of blood T cell repertoires in COVID-19. As for the study in general: Both acute and convalescent COVID-19 samples were obtained from the United States, Italy and Spain. Sample material is recorded as cDNA or gDNA derived from T cells, B-cell-depleted T cells, or PBMCs.

Germline CDR1 is LGHNA and CDR2 is YNFKEQ. V lost 1 base, J lost 14 bases, and 14 bases lay in between. The CDR3 consists of 12 residues. What was sequenced was peripheral blood. The chain has TRBV4-2 and TRBJ1-2; the D gene is possibly TRBD1 (5 bases). The source of this sequence is a human donor in a cohort sampled during active COVID-19. CDR3 bases: TGTGCCAGCAGCCAAGTCGGGCAGGGTTTAACCTTC. It translates to CASSQVGQGLTF.